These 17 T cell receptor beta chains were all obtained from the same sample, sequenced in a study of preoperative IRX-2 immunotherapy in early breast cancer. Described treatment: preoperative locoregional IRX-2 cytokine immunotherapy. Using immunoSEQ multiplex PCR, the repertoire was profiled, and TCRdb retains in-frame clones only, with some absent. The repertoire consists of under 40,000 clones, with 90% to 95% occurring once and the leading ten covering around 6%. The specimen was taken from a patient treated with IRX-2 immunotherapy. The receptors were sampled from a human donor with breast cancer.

The CDR3 is CASSLPDTQYF. The CDR3 nucleotides read TGTGCCAGCAGTTTACCAGATACGCAGTATTTT. The chain employs TRBV6-6 and TRBJ2-3; no reliable D call. In germline, CDR1 is MNHNY, CDR2 SVGAGI (reference sequence). The CDR3 has 11 amino acids. V was shortened by 4 bases and J by 4 bases, with 3 bases between the two germline ends.

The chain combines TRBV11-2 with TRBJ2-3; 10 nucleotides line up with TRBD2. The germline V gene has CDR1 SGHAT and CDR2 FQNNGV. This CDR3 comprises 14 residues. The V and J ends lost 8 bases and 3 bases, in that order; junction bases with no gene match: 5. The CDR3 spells CASGIAGGTDTQYF. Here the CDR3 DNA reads TGTGCCAGCGGTATAGCGGGAGGTACAGATACGCAGTATTTT.

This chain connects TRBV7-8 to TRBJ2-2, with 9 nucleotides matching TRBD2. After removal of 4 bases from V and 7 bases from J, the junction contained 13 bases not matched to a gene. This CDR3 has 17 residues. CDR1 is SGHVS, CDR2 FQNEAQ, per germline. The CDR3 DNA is TGTGCCAGCAGCTCACGGGGGGTAGCGGGAGCGGGCGGGGAGCTGTTTTTT. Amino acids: CASSSRGVAGAGGELFF. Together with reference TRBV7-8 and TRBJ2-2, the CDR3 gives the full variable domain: GAGVSQSPRYKVAKRGQDVALRCDPISGHVSLFWYQQALGQGPEFLTYFQNEAQLDKSGLPSDRFFAERPEGSVSTLKIQRTQQEDSAVYLCASSSRGVAGAGGELFFGEGSRLTVL.

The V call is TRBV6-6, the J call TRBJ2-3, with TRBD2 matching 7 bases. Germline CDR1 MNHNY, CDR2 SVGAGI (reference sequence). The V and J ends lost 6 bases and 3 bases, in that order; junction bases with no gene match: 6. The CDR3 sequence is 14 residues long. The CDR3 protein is CASRGGGPTDTQYF. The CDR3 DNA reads TGTGCCAGCAGAGGCGGGGGTCCTACAGATACGCAGTATTTT.

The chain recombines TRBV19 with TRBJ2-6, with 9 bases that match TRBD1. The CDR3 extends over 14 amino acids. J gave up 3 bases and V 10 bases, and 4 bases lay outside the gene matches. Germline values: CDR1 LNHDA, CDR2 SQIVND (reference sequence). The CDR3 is CATGTGHGANVLTF. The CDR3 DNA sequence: TGTGCCACGGGGACAGGGCATGGGGCCAACGTCCTGACTTTC.

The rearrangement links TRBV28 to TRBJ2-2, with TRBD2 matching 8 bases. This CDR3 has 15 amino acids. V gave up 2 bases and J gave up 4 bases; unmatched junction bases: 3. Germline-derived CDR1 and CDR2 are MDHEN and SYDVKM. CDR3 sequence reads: CASSLRLAGTGELFF. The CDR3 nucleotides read TGTGCCAGCAGTTTAAGGCTAGCGGGCACCGGGGAGCTGTTTTTT.

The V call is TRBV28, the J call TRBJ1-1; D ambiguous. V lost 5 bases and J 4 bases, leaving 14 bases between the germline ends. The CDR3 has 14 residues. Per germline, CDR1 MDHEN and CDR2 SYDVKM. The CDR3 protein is CASSVHQKGTEAFF. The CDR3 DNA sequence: TGTGCCAGCAGTGTTCATCAGAAAGGCACTGAAGCTTTCTTT. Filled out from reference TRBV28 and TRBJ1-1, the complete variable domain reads DVKVTQSSRYLVKRTGEKVFLECVQDMDHENMFWYRQDPGLGLRLIYFSYDVKMKEKGDIPEGYSVSREKKERFSLILESASTNQTSMYLCASSVHQKGTEAFFGQGTRLTVV.

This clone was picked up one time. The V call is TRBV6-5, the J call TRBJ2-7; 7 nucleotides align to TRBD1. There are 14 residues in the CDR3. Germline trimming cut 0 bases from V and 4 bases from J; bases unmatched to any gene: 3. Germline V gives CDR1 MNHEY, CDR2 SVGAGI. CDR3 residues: CASSYSGTAYEQYF. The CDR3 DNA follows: TGTGCCAGCAGTTACTCAGGGACAGCTTACGAGCAGTACTTC.

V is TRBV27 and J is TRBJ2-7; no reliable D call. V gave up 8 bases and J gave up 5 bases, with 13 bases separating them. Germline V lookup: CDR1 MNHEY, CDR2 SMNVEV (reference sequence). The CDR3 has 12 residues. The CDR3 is CASQSGVNEQYF. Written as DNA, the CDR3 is TGTGCCAGCCAATCAGGAGTCAACGAGCAGTACTTC.

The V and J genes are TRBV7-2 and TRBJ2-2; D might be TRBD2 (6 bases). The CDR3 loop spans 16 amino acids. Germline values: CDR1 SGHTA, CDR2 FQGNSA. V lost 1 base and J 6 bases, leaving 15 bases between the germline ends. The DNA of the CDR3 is TGTGCCAGCAGCTTAGACTTTTCGCGGGAAGCCGGGGAGCTGTTTTTT. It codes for CASSLDFSREAGELFF.

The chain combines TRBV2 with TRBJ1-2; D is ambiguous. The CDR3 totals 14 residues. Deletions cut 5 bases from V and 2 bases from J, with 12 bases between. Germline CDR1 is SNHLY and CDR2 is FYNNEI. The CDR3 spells CASSLVQANYGYTF. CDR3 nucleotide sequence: TGTGCCAGCAGTTTAGTCCAGGCGAACTATGGCTACACCTTC.

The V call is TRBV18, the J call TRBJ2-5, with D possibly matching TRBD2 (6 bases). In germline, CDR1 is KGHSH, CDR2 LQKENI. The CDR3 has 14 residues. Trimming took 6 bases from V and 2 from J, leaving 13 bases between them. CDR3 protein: CASSRPEGQETQYF. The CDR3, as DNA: TGTGCCAGCTCCCGCCCGGAGGGACAAGAGACCCAGTACTTC. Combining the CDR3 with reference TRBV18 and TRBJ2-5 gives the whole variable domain NAGVMQNPRHLVRRRGQEARLRCSPMKGHSHVYWYRQLPEEGLKFMVYLQKENIIDESGMPKERFSAEFPKEGPSILRIQQVVRGDSAAYFCASSRPEGQETQYFGPGTRLLVL.

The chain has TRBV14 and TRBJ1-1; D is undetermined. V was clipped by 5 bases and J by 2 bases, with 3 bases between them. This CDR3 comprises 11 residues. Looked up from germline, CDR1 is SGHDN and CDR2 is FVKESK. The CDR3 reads CASSKNTEAFF. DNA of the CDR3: TGTGCCAGCAGCAAAAACACTGAAGCTTTCTTT.

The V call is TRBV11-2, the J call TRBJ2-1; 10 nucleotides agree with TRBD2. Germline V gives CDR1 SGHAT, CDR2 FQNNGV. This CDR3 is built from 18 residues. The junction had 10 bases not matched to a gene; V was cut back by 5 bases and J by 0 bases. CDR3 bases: TGTGCCAGCAGCCACCCGGCCCAGCGGGGGGGCTCCTACAATGAGCAGTTCTTC. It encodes CASSHPAQRGGSYNEQFF.

The CDR3 sequence is CASSEAYDGKEAFF. The CDR3 nucleotides are TGTGCCAGCAGTGAAGCGTATGACGGGAAGGAAGCTTTCTTT. V and J are TRBV6-1 and TRBJ1-1; D remains unclear. Trimming removed 0 bases at V and 8 bases at J, with 13 bases between. This CDR3 has 14 residues. Germline V lookup: CDR1 MNHNS, CDR2 SASEGT.

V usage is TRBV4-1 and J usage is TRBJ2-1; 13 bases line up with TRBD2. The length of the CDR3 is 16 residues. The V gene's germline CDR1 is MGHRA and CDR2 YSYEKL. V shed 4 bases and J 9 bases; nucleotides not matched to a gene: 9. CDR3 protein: CASSRTRTSGRGEQFF. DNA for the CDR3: TGCGCCAGCAGCCGGACTAGGACTAGCGGGAGAGGTGAGCAGTTCTTC.

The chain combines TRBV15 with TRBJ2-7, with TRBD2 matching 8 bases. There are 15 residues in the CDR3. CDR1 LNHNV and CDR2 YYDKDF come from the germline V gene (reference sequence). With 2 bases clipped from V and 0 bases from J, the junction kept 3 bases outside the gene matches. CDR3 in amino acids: CATSRLAGSSYEQYF. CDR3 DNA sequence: TGTGCCACCAGCAGATTAGCGGGGAGCTCCTACGAGCAGTACTTC.